Presented here are 6 T cell receptor beta chains from one specimen sequenced in a study of blood T cell repertoires in COVID-19. Profiling relied on immunoSEQ multiplex PCR, and the TCRdb table lists in-frame clones only, not all of them. Of 150,000 or so clones listed, roughly 80% are singletons. The sample was peripheral blood. These receptors were obtained from a woman in her sixties or seventies with COVID-19, enrolled during active disease.

The chain combines TRBV5-1 with TRBJ2-3, with D possibly being TRBD1 (6 bases). Germline CDR1 reads SGHRS; CDR2 reads YFSETQ. The CDR3 contains 15 residues. With 2 bases removed from V and 4 bases from J, the gap between germline ends came to 14 bases. CDR3 nucleotide sequence: TGCGCCAGCAGCTTTGGACAGTCCCCCCCAGATACGCAGTATTTT. As protein: CASSFGQSPPDTQYF.

The chain carries TRBV14 and TRBJ1-1; perhaps TRBD1 as D (6 bases). The CDR3 is made up of 17 amino acids. Germline loops: CDR1 SGHDN, CDR2 FVKESK. The V and J ends lost 2 bases and 0 bases respectively, with 16 bases between them. The CDR3 DNA follows: TGTGCCAGCAGCCAACTCCGCAGGGCAGGGGTGAACACTGAAGCTTTCTTT. Its protein is CASSQLRRAGVNTEAFF.

The chain links TRBV25-1 to TRBJ1-1; D call uncertain. From germline, CDR1 is MGHDK and CDR2 SYGVNS. V lost 7 bases, J lost 4 bases, and 13 bases lay in between. The CDR3 runs to 13 residues. Here the CDR3 DNA reads TGTGCCAGCACCCGAACCGAGGGCACTGAAGCTTTCTTT. Residues: CASTRTEGTEAFF.

The chain combines TRBV4-1 with TRBJ1-5; 8 nucleotides align to TRBD1. CDR1 and CDR2 from the germline V gene are MGHRA and YSYEKL. Trimming took 1 base from V and 3 from J; bases not matched to a gene: 5. There are 16 residues in the CDR3. The CDR3 DNA is TGCGCCAGCAGCCAAGGACAGGGGCGAGCCAATCAGCCCCAGCATTTT. It is translated as CASSQGQGRANQPQHF.

The chain has TRBV2 and TRBJ1-2, with a weak D call TRBD1 (6 bases). Looked up from germline, CDR1 is SNHLY and CDR2 is FYNNEI. The CDR3 extends over 16 amino acids. V was cut by 1 base and J by 0 bases, with 12 bases left in between. The CDR3 DNA is TGTGCCAGCAGTGAAGTGGCGGGGGCCTCTAACTATGGCTACACCTTC. Translation: CASSEVAGASNYGYTF. Variable domain in full (rest from reference TRBV2 and TRBJ1-2): EPEVTQTPSHQVTQMGQEVILRCVPISNHLYFYWYRQILGQKVEFLVSFYNNEISEKSEIFDDQFSVERPDGSNFTLKIRSTKLEDSAMYFCASSEVAGASNYGYTFGSGTRLTVV.

The chain is built from TRBV30 and TRBJ1-1, with D possibly being TRBD1 (5 bases). Between the trimmed V and J ends, which lost 3 bases and 3 bases, there was a span of 8 bases. This CDR3 is 12 amino acids long. Germline V gene sequence: CDR1 GTSNPN, CDR2 SVGIG (reference sequence). The CDR3 here is CAWRGTDTEAFF. The CDR3 DNA reads as TGTGCCTGGAGAGGGACTGACACTGAAGCTTTCTTT.